The rows below give T cell receptor beta chains drawn from one sample of a study of neoadjuvant anti-PD-1 for oral cavity cancer. Sequenced by immunoSEQ multiplex PCR; TCRdb stores in-frame clones only, minus some. Of about 14,000 clones in the sample, roughly 80% were seen once. Sample: PBMCs, taken after nivolumab (anti-PD-1) treatment. The receptors originated from a person aged 35 to 85 with oral cavity squamous cell carcinoma. CDR3s include the opening cysteine and the closing phenylalanine or tryptophan. D genes are given only for firm matches. Clone size is not always given. Where it is, it says once, few, many or a class for expanded clones.

v_gene: TRBV19
d_gene: TRBD1
j_gene: TRBJ1-5
abundance: few
CDR3nt: TGTGCCAGTAGTATAGCACAGGGGAGTCAGCCCCAGCATTTT
CDR3aa: CASSIAQGSQPQHF

v_gene: TRBV7-6
d_gene: TRBD1
j_gene: TRBJ1-4
abundance: .
CDR3nt: TGTGCCAGCAGCTTAGGGCTTGGGCGGACAGGGAATGAAAAACTGTTTTTT
CDR3aa: CASSLGLGRTGNEKLFF

v_gene: TRBV5-1
d_gene: .
j_gene: TRBJ2-1
abundance: .
CDR3nt: TGCGCCAGCAGCTTGGTGTACCGCTCCTACAATGAGCAGTTCTTC
CDR3aa: CASSLVYRSYNEQFF

v_gene: TRBV28
d_gene: TRBD2
j_gene: TRBJ2-5
abundance: once
CDR3nt: TGTGCCAGCAGTTTGGAACCCGTAGCGGGATCCCAAGAGACCCAGTACTTC
CDR3aa: CASSLEPVAGSQETQYF

v_gene: TRBV12-5
d_gene: TRBD1
j_gene: TRBJ2-7
abundance: few
CDR3nt: TGTGCTAGTGGTCAACCGGGACAGGGCTCCTACGAGCAGTACTTC
CDR3aa: CASGQPGQGSYEQYF

v_gene: TRBV30
d_gene: TRBD1
j_gene: TRBJ1-6
abundance: .
CDR3nt: TGTGCCTGGAGTGTAGGGACAGGGAGAAATTCACCCCTCCACTTT
CDR3aa: CAWSVGTGRNSPLHF

v_gene: TRBV7-2
d_gene: TRBD2
j_gene: TRBJ2-3
abundance: .
CDR3nt: TGTGCCAGCAGCTGGACTAGCGGGGGCACAGATACGCAGTATTTT
CDR3aa: CASSWTSGGTDTQYF

v_gene: TRBV6-5
d_gene: TRBD1
j_gene: TRBJ1-2
abundance: .
CDR3nt: TGTGCCAGCAGTTACTCGGGGACAGCATATGGCTACACCTTC
CDR3aa: CASSYSGTAYGYTF

v_gene: TRBV5-5
d_gene: TRBD2
j_gene: TRBJ2-7
abundance: .
CDR3nt: TGTGCCAGCAGCGGGGGACTAGAAATGTACGAGCAGTACTTC
CDR3aa: CASSGGLEMYEQYF

v_gene: TRBV5-4
d_gene: TRBD1
j_gene: TRBJ1-2
abundance: few
CDR3nt: TGTGCCAGCAGCCGTCCGGGACAGGGTCGGGGCTACACCTTC
CDR3aa: CASSRPGQGRGYTF

v_gene: TRBV2
d_gene: TRBD1
j_gene: TRBJ1-1
abundance: .
CDR3nt: TGTGCCAGCAGTCACAGGACAGGCGGGAACACTGAAGCTTTCTTT
CDR3aa: CASSHRTGGNTEAFF

v_gene: TRBV4-1
d_gene: .
j_gene: TRBJ2-7
abundance: .
CDR3nt: TGCGCCAGCAGCCAAGTATCGATTTTTGTGGGGAACTCTAAGGAGTACTTC
CDR3aa: CASSQVSIFVGNSKEYF

v_gene: TRBV4-1
d_gene: .
j_gene: TRBJ2-1
abundance: .
CDR3nt: TGCGCCAGCAGCCAAGAGAGGGGGGATTTTTACAATGAGCAGTTCTTC
CDR3aa: CASSQERGDFYNEQFF

v_gene: TRBV20-1
d_gene: .
j_gene: TRBJ1-1
abundance: .
CDR3nt: TGCAGTCGGTGGCGCCTAGCCGCTTTCTTT
CDR3aa: CSRWRLAAFF

v_gene: TRBV10-2
d_gene: .
j_gene: TRBJ2-7
abundance: .
CDR3nt: TGCGCCAGCAGTGAAGGGTTTTCCGTAAACTACGAGCAGTACTTC
CDR3aa: CASSEGFSVNYEQYF

v_gene: TRBV2
d_gene: .
j_gene: TRBJ2-5
abundance: .
CDR3nt: TGTGCCAGCAAAAAAGTATGGGAGATGGGGCAAGAGACCCAGTACTTC
CDR3aa: CASKKVWEMGQETQYF

v_gene: TRBV5-1
d_gene: .
j_gene: TRBJ2-7
abundance: .
CDR3nt: TGCGCCAGCAGCTTGGGGAGCCTAGCTACCTACGAGCAGTACTTC
CDR3aa: CASSLGSLATYEQYF

v_gene: TRBV7-9
d_gene: TRBD2
j_gene: TRBJ2-1
abundance: .
CDR3nt: TGTGCCAGCAGCTTCTCTAGCGGGACAAAGCAGTTCTTC
CDR3aa: CASSFSSGTKQFF

v_gene: TRBV7-9
d_gene: .
j_gene: TRBJ2-7
abundance: .
CDR3nt: TGTGCCAGCAGCTTCGGACCAAACTACGAGCAGTACTTC
CDR3aa: CASSFGPNYEQYF

v_gene: TRBV5-1
d_gene: .
j_gene: TRBJ2-1
abundance: .
CDR3nt: TGCGCCAGCAGCTTGGCCCCGGCTAGGAGCTCCTACAATGAGCAGTTCTTC
CDR3aa: CASSLAPARSSYNEQFF

v_gene: TRBV7-6
d_gene: .
j_gene: TRBJ1-1
abundance: .
CDR3nt: TGTGCCAGCAGCTTAGCGCTAACGAGACGGGGTTTGAACACTGAAGCTTTCTTT
CDR3aa: CASSLALTRRGLNTEAFF

v_gene: TRBV10-1
d_gene: .
j_gene: TRBJ1-3
abundance: .
CDR3nt: TGCGCCAGCAGCGTTGGTAGGGGAACTGGAAACACCATATATTTT
CDR3aa: CASSVGRGTGNTIYF

v_gene: TRBV7-3
d_gene: .
j_gene: TRBJ1-1
abundance: .
CDR3nt: TGTGCCAGCAGCTTAATGGCGAACACTGAAGCTTTCTTT
CDR3aa: CASSLMANTEAFF

v_gene: TRBV5-6
d_gene: TRBD2
j_gene: TRBJ2-7
abundance: .
CDR3nt: TGTGCCAGCAGCTTGCCCGGTGGGGGGGGCTCCTACGAGCAGTACTTC
CDR3aa: CASSLPGGGGSYEQYF

v_gene: TRBV6-1
d_gene: .
j_gene: TRBJ1-1
abundance: .
CDR3nt: TGTGCCAGCAGTCCTCGACGGCACACTGAAGCTTTCTTT
CDR3aa: CASSPRRHTEAFF

v_gene: TRBV11-3
d_gene: .
j_gene: TRBJ2-3
abundance: .
CDR3nt: TGTGCCAGCAGCTCCAGACTAGACGAGGATACGCAGTATTTT
CDR3aa: CASSSRLDEDTQYF

v_gene: TRBV2
d_gene: .
j_gene: TRBJ2-1
abundance: .
CDR3nt: TGTGCCAGCAAGGAGGGGGCTCAGAATGAGCAGTTCTTC
CDR3aa: CASKEGAQNEQFF

v_gene: TRBV4-1
d_gene: .
j_gene: TRBJ2-1
abundance: .
CDR3nt: TGCGCCAGCAGCTTCCGACAGAATGCCTACAATGAGCAGTTCTTC
CDR3aa: CASSFRQNAYNEQFF

v_gene: TRBV5-1
d_gene: TRBD2
j_gene: TRBJ2-7
abundance: once
CDR3nt: TGCGCCAGCAGCTTGACTAGCGGATTACAAGAGAGTACCTACGAGCAGTACTTC
CDR3aa: CASSLTSGLQESTYEQYF

v_gene: TRBV5-1
d_gene: TRBD1
j_gene: TRBJ1-2
abundance: .
CDR3nt: TGCGCCAGCAGCTTGGGCTACGGGACAGCCGATGGCGGCTACACCTTC
CDR3aa: CASSLGYGTADGGYTF

v_gene: TRBV4-2
d_gene: .
j_gene: TRBJ2-7
abundance: .
CDR3nt: TGTGCCAGCAGCCAAGGGCAGGGGTCCTACGAGCAGTACTTC
CDR3aa: CASSQGQGSYEQYF

v_gene: TRBV4-1
d_gene: .
j_gene: TRBJ2-7
abundance: .
CDR3nt: TGCGCCAGCAGCACACATCCATGGGAACTCCGCTCCTACGAGCAGTACTTC
CDR3aa: CASSTHPWELRSYEQYF

v_gene: TRBV7-2
d_gene: .
j_gene: TRBJ2-1
abundance: .
CDR3nt: TGTGCCAGCAGCCCGATCCCAGGTAGGGGGAGCCATGAGCAGTTCTTC
CDR3aa: CASSPIPGRGSHEQFF

v_gene: TRBV11-2
d_gene: .
j_gene: TRBJ1-2
abundance: .
CDR3nt: TGTGCCAGCAGCTTAGTACTTGGACAGCCCCATGGCTACACCTTC
CDR3aa: CASSLVLGQPHGYTF

v_gene: TRBV30
d_gene: .
j_gene: TRBJ2-1
abundance: .
CDR3nt: TGTGCCGGGACCTCAATAATAGCAGAGCCCTACAATGAGCAGTTCTTC
CDR3aa: CAGTSIIAEPYNEQFF

v_gene: TRBV7-3
d_gene: .
j_gene: TRBJ1-1
abundance: .
CDR3nt: TGTGCCAGCACACACTACAATAGTAACACTGAAGCTTTCTTT
CDR3aa: CASTHYNSNTEAFF

v_gene: TRBV4-1
d_gene: .
j_gene: TRBJ2-2
abundance: .
CDR3nt: TGCGCCAGCAGCCATCCGTGGGGAGGAATAAACACCGGGGAGCTGTTTTTT
CDR3aa: CASSHPWGGINTGELFF

v_gene: TRBV18
d_gene: TRBD2
j_gene: TRBJ2-1
abundance: .
CDR3nt: TGTGCCAGCTCACCGCCTTCCCGGGGGGGTACCTACAATGAGCAGTTCTTC
CDR3aa: CASSPPSRGGTYNEQFF

v_gene: TRBV5-4
d_gene: .
j_gene: TRBJ1-2
abundance: once
CDR3nt: TGTGCCAGCAGCCCAGGACCGGACAAGGCCTTCTATGGCTACACCTTC
CDR3aa: CASSPGPDKAFYGYTF

v_gene: TRBV2
d_gene: .
j_gene: TRBJ2-5
abundance: .
CDR3nt: TGTGCCAGCAGTGTGGTACAGGGAAGACAAGAGACCCAGTACTTC
CDR3aa: CASSVVQGRQETQYF

v_gene: TRBV4-1
d_gene: .
j_gene: TRBJ1-5
abundance: .
CDR3nt: TGCGCCAGCAGCCAAGTTTCCGGGAATAGCAATCAGCCCCAGCATTTT
CDR3aa: CASSQVSGNSNQPQHF

v_gene: TRBV29-1
d_gene: .
j_gene: TRBJ2-2
abundance: .
CDR3nt: TGCAGCGTTGAGTGGGACACCGGGGAGCTGTTTTTT
CDR3aa: CSVEWDTGELFF

v_gene: TRBV10-3
d_gene: .
j_gene: TRBJ1-6
abundance: once
CDR3nt: TGTGCCATCAGTGAGCGAGATACAGGGAGTAATTCACCCCTCCACTTT
CDR3aa: CAISERDTGSNSPLHF

v_gene: TRBV5-1
d_gene: TRBD1
j_gene: TRBJ2-7
abundance: .
CDR3nt: TGCGCCAGCCAACCGGGACAGGGGGCCGGGGAGCAGTACTTC
CDR3aa: CASQPGQGAGEQYF